The clone carrying this TCR beta chain turned up a few times. Its antigen is undetermined. This entry is derived from a study of OX40 agonist ivuxolimab in advanced cancers. General study findings and limits: It was also the case that some nonresponders had low normalized T-cell clonal expansion. The CD4+ and CD8+ T cells in the blood had expanded clonally by week 6 at 0.1 to 3.0 mg/kg. Among the lowest peripheral clonal expansion occurred in 0.1-3.0 mg/kg partial responders.

Method: immunoSEQ multiplex PCR; TCRdb's copy keeps in-frame clones and lacks some. This table holds approximately 52,000 clones, roughly 78% found once. The CDR3 totals 15 residues. From germline, CDR1 is LNHDA and CDR2 SQIVND (reference sequence). Trimming left V 6 bases short and J 0 bases short, with 14 bases between. The clonotype originates from an adult with an advanced solid tumor such as melanoma, head and neck, liver or kidney cancer. J is TRBJ1-1 and V is TRBV19; no firm D call. Sequences were derived from CD4+ or CD8+ T cells sorted from blood, sampled in a trial of the OX40 agonist ivuxolimab. In nucleotides, the CDR3 is TGTGCCAGTAGGACGAATGGGCGGATGAACACTGAAGCTTTCTTT. Protein product: CASRTNGRMNTEAFF.